The clone carrying this TCR beta chain occurred many times. TCR beta VDJ and CDR3 were profiled, and genomic DNA was the template. TCRdb re-derived calls from the reads in MiXCR, one entry per CDR3 protein. The sample contains 200,000 to 250,000 distinct CDR3 sequences, roughly 35% of which appear only once. These data originate in a study of CD8+CD57+ T cells in acquired aplastic anemia. Germline lookup yields CDR1 SGHDN and CDR2 FVKESK. This CDR3 has 14 residues. V was clipped by 4 bases and J by 3 bases, with 13 bases between them. The J gene is TRBJ2-7, the V gene TRBV14; a possible D gene is TRBD2 (5 bases). This sequence originates from a human donor in good health, serving as a control. The specimen was sorted CD4+, CD8+, or CD8+CD57+ T cells (not recorded which) from PBMCs. This CDR3 reads CASSPWTGNYEQYF. DNA of the CDR3: TGTGCCAGCAGCCCTTGGACGGGGAACTACGAGCAGTACTTC.